A selection of T cell receptor beta chains follows, all from one sample in a study of blood T cell repertoires in COVID-19. TCRdb keeps only in-frame clones here, not all; method: immunoSEQ multiplex PCR. The table shows a few hundred thousand clones, with more than 65% occurring only once. The specimen was peripheral blood. The source is a man aged 45-65 years with active or convalescent COVID-19. The CDR3 runs from the conserved cysteine through the conserved F or W. The D gene is left open where the match is weak. The size field is filled for only some rows; it gives once, few, many or a size class.

D gene: -; V gene: TRBV7-2; J gene: TRBJ2-2; clone size: -; CDR3 DNA: TGTGCCAGCAGCCCCTGGGAGGCTAGAAACACCGGGGAGCTGTTTTTT; CDR3 protein: CASSPWEARNTGELFF
D gene: TRBD2; V gene: TRBV4-3; J gene: TRBJ2-1; clone size: -; CDR3 DNA: TGCGCCAGCAGCCAAGATCTAGCGGAGACCCTCAGTCACAATGAGCAGTTCTTC; CDR3 protein: CASSQDLAETLSHNEQFF
D gene: TRBD1; V gene: TRBV7-2; J gene: TRBJ2-2; clone size: -; CDR3 DNA: TGTGCCAGCAGCTACAGGGACAGGGGTTTATCCGGGGAGCTGTTTTTT; CDR3 protein: CASSYRDRGLSGELFF
D gene: -; V gene: TRBV4-2; J gene: TRBJ1-2; clone size: -; CDR3 DNA: TGTGCCAGCAGCCAATACGGGTATGGCTACACCTTC; CDR3 protein: CASSQYGYGYTF
D gene: -; V gene: TRBV4-1; J gene: TRBJ2-1; clone size: -; CDR3 DNA: TGCGCCAGCAGCCAATTGGTAGCCTACAATGAGCAGTTCTTC; CDR3 protein: CASSQLVAYNEQFF
D gene: TRBD1; V gene: TRBV5-4; J gene: TRBJ1-1; clone size: -; CDR3 DNA: TGTGCCAGCAGCTCGGACAGGCACACTGAAGCTTTCTTT; CDR3 protein: CASSSDRHTEAFF
D gene: -; V gene: TRBV4-3; J gene: TRBJ2-6; clone size: -; CDR3 DNA: TGCGCCAGCAGCCATACCCCCTCGGGACATTACTCTGGGGCCAACGTCCTGACTTTC; CDR3 protein: CASSHTPSGHYSGANVLTF
D gene: -; V gene: TRBV27; J gene: TRBJ1-2; clone size: -; CDR3 DNA: TGTGCCAGCAAATCCATTGAGGCGGGCTATGGCTACACCTTC; CDR3 protein: CASKSIEAGYGYTF
D gene: TRBD1; V gene: TRBV4-3; J gene: TRBJ1-6; clone size: many; CDR3 DNA: TGCGCCAGCAGCCAAGATATGGCACAGGGGGAAGGAAGTTCACCCCTCCACTTT; CDR3 protein: CASSQDMAQGEGSSPLHF
D gene: TRBD1; V gene: TRBV9; J gene: TRBJ1-4; clone size: -; CDR3 DNA: TGTGCCAGCAGCGTTGGGACAGGGGGCGGTGAAAAACTGTTTTTT; CDR3 protein: CASSVGTGGGEKLFF
D gene: TRBD2; V gene: TRBV27; J gene: TRBJ2-1; clone size: -; CDR3 DNA: TGTGCCAGCAGTCCACGCGGGAGCTCCTACAATGAGCAGTTCTTC; CDR3 protein: CASSPRGSSYNEQFF
D gene: -; V gene: TRBV6-5; J gene: TRBJ1-5; clone size: -; CDR3 DNA: TGTGCCAGCAGTTACTCCCCAGGGGTCGATCAGCCCCAGCATTTT; CDR3 protein: CASSYSPGVDQPQHF
D gene: -; V gene: TRBV9; J gene: TRBJ2-1; clone size: once; CDR3 DNA: TGTGCCAGCAGCGTAGAGGCCGTAGGGGGAGTCATCAATGAGCAGTTCTTC; CDR3 protein: CASSVEAVGGVINEQFF
D gene: TRBD1; V gene: TRBV5-5; J gene: TRBJ1-3; clone size: -; CDR3 DNA: TGTGCCAGCAGCTTGGAGGCTGTGACAGGGTCCTTCTCTGGAAACACCATATATTTT; CDR3 protein: CASSLEAVTGSFSGNTIYF
D gene: TRBD1; V gene: TRBV5-5; J gene: TRBJ1-6; clone size: few; CDR3 DNA: TGTGCCAGCAGCCCTCGGACAGGGGGCTATAATTCACCCCTCCACTTT; CDR3 protein: CASSPRTGGYNSPLHF
D gene: -; V gene: TRBV9; J gene: TRBJ2-3; clone size: -; CDR3 DNA: TGTGCCAGCAGCGTATTTGAGTTGGTCTACACAGATACGCAGTATTTT; CDR3 protein: CASSVFELVYTDTQYF
D gene: TRBD1; V gene: TRBV4-2; J gene: TRBJ1-1; clone size: once; CDR3 DNA: TGTGCCAGCAGCCAAGTAAACAGGGGAGCTGAAGCTTTCTTT; CDR3 protein: CASSQVNRGAEAFF
D gene: TRBD1; V gene: TRBV27; J gene: TRBJ1-6; clone size: -; CDR3 DNA: TGTGCCAGCAGTTTCCTTGGACAGGCCACATATAATTCACCCCTCCACTTT; CDR3 protein: CASSFLGQATYNSPLHF
D gene: TRBD1; V gene: TRBV5-8; J gene: TRBJ2-5; clone size: -; CDR3 DNA: TGTGCCGGAACCGGGACAGAAGAGACCCAGTACTTC; CDR3 protein: CAGTGTEETQYF
D gene: TRBD1; V gene: TRBV6-1; J gene: TRBJ2-4; clone size: -; CDR3 DNA: TGTGCCAGCAGTGATCGGACAGGGGGACGAAACATTCAGTACTTC; CDR3 protein: CASSDRTGGRNIQYF
D gene: -; V gene: TRBV25-1; J gene: TRBJ2-5; clone size: once; CDR3 DNA: TGTGCCAGCAGTGGACAAGGGGTCGTCGGAGAGACCCAGTACTTC; CDR3 protein: CASSGQGVVGETQYF
D gene: TRBD1; V gene: TRBV7-2; J gene: TRBJ1-6; clone size: -; CDR3 DNA: TGTGCCAGCAGCCTACGACAGGGAGGCTCACCCCTCCACTTT; CDR3 protein: CASSLRQGGSPLHF
D gene: TRBD2; V gene: TRBV10-2; J gene: TRBJ2-1; clone size: few; CDR3 DNA: TGCGCCAGCGGCGGGACTAGTTACAATGAGCAGTTCTTC; CDR3 protein: CASGGTSYNEQFF
D gene: TRBD1; V gene: TRBV19; J gene: TRBJ1-2; clone size: few; CDR3 DNA: TGTGCCAGTAGTATCAAGGTGGGACAGGGGGCGAACTATGGCTACACCTTC; CDR3 protein: CASSIKVGQGANYGYTF
D gene: -; V gene: TRBV6-5; J gene: TRBJ1-1; clone size: -; CDR3 DNA: TGTGCCAGCAGTTACGGAGGAATAAGGAACACTGAAGCTTTCTTT; CDR3 protein: CASSYGGIRNTEAFF
D gene: TRBD2; V gene: TRBV10-3; J gene: TRBJ2-1; clone size: -; CDR3 DNA: TGTGCCATCAGGGGGGGACTAGCGGGAGTTGAGCAGTTCTTC; CDR3 protein: CAIRGGLAGVEQFF
D gene: -; V gene: TRBV19; J gene: TRBJ2-1; clone size: -; CDR3 DNA: TGTGCCAGTAGTAACAGGGGGGGTCCAGCTGAGCAGTTCTTC; CDR3 protein: CASSNRGGPAEQFF
D gene: -; V gene: TRBV6-2/TRBV6-3; J gene: TRBJ1-1; clone size: -; CDR3 DNA: TGTGCCAGCAGCCAGGGACTGTACACTGAAGCTTTCTTT; CDR3 protein: CASSQGLYTEAFF
D gene: -; V gene: TRBV28; J gene: TRBJ1-2; clone size: -; CDR3 DNA: TGTGCCAGCAGTCCTCAGGATTATGGCTACACCTTC; CDR3 protein: CASSPQDYGYTF
D gene: -; V gene: TRBV3-1/TRBV3-2; J gene: TRBJ2-2; clone size: -; CDR3 DNA: TGTGCCAGCAGCCAGGACAGAACCGGGGAGCTGTTTTTT; CDR3 protein: CASSQDRTGELFF
D gene: -; V gene: TRBV6-2/TRBV6-3; J gene: TRBJ1-1; clone size: -; CDR3 DNA: TGTGCCAGCAGTTACCCCGGGGGTCCCGGGCGAGTTGTGGACACTGAAGCTTTCTTT; CDR3 protein: CASSYPGGPGRVVDTEAFF
D gene: -; V gene: TRBV5-1; J gene: TRBJ1-4; clone size: -; CDR3 DNA: TGCGCCAGCAGCTTGGGGATTCAGGGAGGTGAAAAACTGTTTTTT; CDR3 protein: CASSLGIQGGEKLFF
D gene: -; V gene: TRBV11-2; J gene: TRBJ2-3; clone size: -; CDR3 DNA: TGTGCCAGCGGCATAGGGGCTAGCACAGATACGCAGTATTTT; CDR3 protein: CASGIGASTDTQYF
D gene: -; V gene: TRBV7-9; J gene: TRBJ2-2; clone size: -; CDR3 DNA: TGTGCCAGCAGCTTAAATGGCCCCCCCGGGGAGCTGTTTTTT; CDR3 protein: CASSLNGPPGELFF
D gene: -; V gene: TRBV14; J gene: TRBJ2-7; clone size: -; CDR3 DNA: TGTGCCAGCAGCCAAGGGGGCCCAGGGGCAGGAAAGTACTTC; CDR3 protein: CASSQGGPGAGKYF